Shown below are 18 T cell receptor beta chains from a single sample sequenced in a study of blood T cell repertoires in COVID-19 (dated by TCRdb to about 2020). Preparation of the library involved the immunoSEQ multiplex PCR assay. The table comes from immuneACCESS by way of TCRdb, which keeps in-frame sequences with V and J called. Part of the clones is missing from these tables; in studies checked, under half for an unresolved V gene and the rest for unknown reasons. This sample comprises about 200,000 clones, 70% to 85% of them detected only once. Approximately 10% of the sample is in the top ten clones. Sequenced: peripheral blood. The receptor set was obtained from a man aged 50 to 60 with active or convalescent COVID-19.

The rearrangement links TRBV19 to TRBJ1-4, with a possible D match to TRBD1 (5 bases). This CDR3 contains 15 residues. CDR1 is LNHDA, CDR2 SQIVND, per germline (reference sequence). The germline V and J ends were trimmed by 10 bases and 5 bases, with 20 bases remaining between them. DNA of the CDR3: TGTGCCACCTCCCGGGGGTGGCAGGTAAATGAAAAACTGTTTTTT. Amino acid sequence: CATSRGWQVNEKLFF.

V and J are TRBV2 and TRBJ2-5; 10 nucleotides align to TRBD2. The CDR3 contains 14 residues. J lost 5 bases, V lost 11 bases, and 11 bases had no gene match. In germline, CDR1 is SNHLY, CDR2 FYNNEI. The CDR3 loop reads CASAVLAGAETQYF. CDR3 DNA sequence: TGTGCCTCAGCAGTCCTAGCGGGGGCTGAGACCCAGTACTTC.

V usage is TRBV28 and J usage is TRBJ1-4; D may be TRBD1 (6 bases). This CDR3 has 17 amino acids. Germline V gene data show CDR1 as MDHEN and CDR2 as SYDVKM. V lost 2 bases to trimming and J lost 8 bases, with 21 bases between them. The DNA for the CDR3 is TGTGCCAGCAGTTTAACGGGGCGTGGGGGCTTCTTGGAAAAACTGTTTTTT. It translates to CASSLTGRGGFLEKLFF. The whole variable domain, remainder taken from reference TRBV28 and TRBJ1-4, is DVKVTQSSRYLVKRTGEKVFLECVQDMDHENMFWYRQDPGLGLRLIYFSYDVKMKEKGDIPEGYSVSREKKERFSLILESASTNQTSMYLCASSLTGRGGFLEKLFFGSGTQLSVL.

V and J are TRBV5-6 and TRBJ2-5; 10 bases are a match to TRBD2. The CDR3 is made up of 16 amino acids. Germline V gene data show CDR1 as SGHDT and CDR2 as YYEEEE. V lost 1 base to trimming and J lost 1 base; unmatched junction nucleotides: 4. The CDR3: CASSLLAGASQETQYF. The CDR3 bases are TGTGCCAGCAGCTTGCTAGCGGGGGCCAGCCAAGAGACCCAGTACTTC.

CDR3 region: CASSKEGRGPTGIQYF. The CDR3, as DNA: TGTGCCAGCAGCAAAGAAGGAAGGGGGCCCACTGGAATCCAGTACTTC. The chain combines TRBV21-1 with TRBJ2-5; TRBD1, the table's D call, was not compared with the DNA. TRBV21-1 constitutes a pseudogene. The CDR3 totals 16 residues.

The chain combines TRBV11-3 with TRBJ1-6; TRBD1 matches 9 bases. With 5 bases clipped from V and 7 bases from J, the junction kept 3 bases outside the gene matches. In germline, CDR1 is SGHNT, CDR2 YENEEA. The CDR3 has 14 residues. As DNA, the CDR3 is TGTGCCAGCAGCGGGGGGACAGGGAATTCACCCCTCCACTTT. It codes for CASSGGTGNSPLHF.

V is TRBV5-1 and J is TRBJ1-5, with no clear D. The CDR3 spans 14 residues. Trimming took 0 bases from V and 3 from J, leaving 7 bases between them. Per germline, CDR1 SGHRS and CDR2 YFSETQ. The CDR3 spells CASSLEPVNQPQHF. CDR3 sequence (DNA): TGCGCCAGCAGCTTGGAACCAGTCAATCAGCCCCAGCATTTT.

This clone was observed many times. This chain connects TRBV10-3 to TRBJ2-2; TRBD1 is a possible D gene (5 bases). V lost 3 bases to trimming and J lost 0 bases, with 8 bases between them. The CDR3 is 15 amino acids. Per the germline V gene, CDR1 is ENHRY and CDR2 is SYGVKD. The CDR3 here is CAISDRDTNTGELFF. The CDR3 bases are TGTGCCATCAGTGACAGGGATACGAACACCGGGGAGCTGTTTTTT.

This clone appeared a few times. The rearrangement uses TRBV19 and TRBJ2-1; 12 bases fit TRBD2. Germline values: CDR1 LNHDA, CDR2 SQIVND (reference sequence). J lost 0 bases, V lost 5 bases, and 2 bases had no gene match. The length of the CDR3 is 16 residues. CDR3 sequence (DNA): TGTGCCAGTAGTGTGGGACTAGCGGGCTCCTACAATGAGCAGTTCTTC. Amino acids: CASSVGLAGSYNEQFF.

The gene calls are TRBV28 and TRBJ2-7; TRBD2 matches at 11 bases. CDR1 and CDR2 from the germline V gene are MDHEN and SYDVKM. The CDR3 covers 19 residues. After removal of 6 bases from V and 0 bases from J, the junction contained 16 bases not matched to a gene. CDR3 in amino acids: CASRAPGTSGLRHSYEQYF. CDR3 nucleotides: TGTGCCAGCAGGGCCCCCGGGACTAGCGGCTTAAGGCACTCCTACGAGCAGTACTTC.

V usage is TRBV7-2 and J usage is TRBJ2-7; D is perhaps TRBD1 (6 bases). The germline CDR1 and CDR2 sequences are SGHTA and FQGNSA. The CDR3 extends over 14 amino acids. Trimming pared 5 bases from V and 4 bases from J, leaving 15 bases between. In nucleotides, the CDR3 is TGTGCCAGCAGCCCAGACCGGGACATTTACGAGCAGTACTTC. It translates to CASSPDRDIYEQYF.

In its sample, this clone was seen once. The DNA for the CDR3 is TGTGCCAGCAGTTTAGATGCGGATGAAGCTTTCTTT. Translation: CASSLDADEAFF. The chain employs TRBV28 and TRBJ1-1; D is uncertain. From germline, CDR1 is MDHEN and CDR2 SYDVKM. V shed 2 bases and J shed 7 bases, with 8 bases lying between them. This CDR3 has 12 amino acids.

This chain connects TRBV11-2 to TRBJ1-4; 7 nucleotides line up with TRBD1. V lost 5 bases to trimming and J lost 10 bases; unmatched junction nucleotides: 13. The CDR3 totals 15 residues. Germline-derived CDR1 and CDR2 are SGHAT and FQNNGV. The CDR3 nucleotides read TGTGCCAGCAGCCCCCGGGACAGACTTTGGGGAAAACTGTTTTTT. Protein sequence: CASSPRDRLWGKLFF.

This CDR3 reads CASSLDASPDRNGYTF. CDR3 nucleotide sequence: TGTGCCAGCAGCTTAGATGCATCACCGGACAGGAATGGCTACACCTTC. V gene TRBV7-9 combines with J gene TRBJ1-2, with TRBD1 matching over 7 bases. Germline CDR1 and CDR2: SEHNR and FQNEAQ (reference sequence). Trimming cost V 1 base and J 6 bases; bases outside gene matches: 11. This CDR3 is built from 16 residues.

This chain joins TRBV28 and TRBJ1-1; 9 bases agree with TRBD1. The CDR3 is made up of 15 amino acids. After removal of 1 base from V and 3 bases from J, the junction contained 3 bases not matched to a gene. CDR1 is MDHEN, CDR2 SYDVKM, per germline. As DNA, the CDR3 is TGTGCCAGCAGTTTATACAGGGGGCGGTACACTGAAGCTTTCTTT. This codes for CASSLYRGRYTEAFF. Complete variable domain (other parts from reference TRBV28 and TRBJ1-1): DVKVTQSSRYLVKRTGEKVFLECVQDMDHENMFWYRQDPGLGLRLIYFSYDVKMKEKGDIPEGYSVSREKKERFSLILESASTNQTSMYLCASSLYRGRYTEAFFGQGTRLTVV.

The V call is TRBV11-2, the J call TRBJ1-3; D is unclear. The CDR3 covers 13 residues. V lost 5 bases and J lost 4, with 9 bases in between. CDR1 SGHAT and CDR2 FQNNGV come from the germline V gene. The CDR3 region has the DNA TGTGCCAGCAGCCCCTCCGGGGGAAACACCATATATTTT. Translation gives CASSPSGGNTIYF.

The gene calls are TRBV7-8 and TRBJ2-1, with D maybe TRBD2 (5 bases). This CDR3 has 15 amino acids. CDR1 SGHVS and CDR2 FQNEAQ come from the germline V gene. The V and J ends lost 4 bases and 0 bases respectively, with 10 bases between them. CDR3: CASSWTESSYNEQFF. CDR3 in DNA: TGTGCCAGCAGCTGGACTGAGAGCTCCTACAATGAGCAGTTCTTC.

The CDR3 is CAWSLATSGLTGYTF. In nucleotides, the CDR3 is TGTGCCTGGAGTCTCGCGACATCGGGGTTAACTGGCTACACCTTC. The gene calls are TRBV30 and TRBJ1-2, with unresolved D. This CDR3 comprises 15 residues. With 2 bases removed from V and 7 bases from J, the gap between germline ends came to 20 bases. CDR1 GTSNPN and CDR2 SVGIG come from the germline V gene (reference sequence).